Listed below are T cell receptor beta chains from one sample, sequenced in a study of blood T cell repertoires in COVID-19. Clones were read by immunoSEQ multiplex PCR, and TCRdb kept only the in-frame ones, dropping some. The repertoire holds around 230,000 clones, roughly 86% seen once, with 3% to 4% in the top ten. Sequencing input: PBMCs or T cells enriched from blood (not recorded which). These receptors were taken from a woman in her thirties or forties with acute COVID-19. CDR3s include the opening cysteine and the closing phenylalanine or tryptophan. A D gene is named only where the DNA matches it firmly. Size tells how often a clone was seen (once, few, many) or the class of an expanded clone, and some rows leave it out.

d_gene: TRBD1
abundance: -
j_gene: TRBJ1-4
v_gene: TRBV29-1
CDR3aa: CSVTGTGDEKLFF
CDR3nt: TGCAGCGTTACCGGGACAGGGGATGAAAAACTGTTTTTT

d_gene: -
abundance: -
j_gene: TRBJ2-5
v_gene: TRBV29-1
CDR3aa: CSVASNLDQETQYF
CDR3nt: TGCAGCGTAGCTAGCAACCTCGATCAAGAGACCCAGTACTTC

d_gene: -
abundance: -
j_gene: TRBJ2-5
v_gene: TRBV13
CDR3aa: CASSFFQETQYF
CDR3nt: TGTGCCAGCAGCTTCTTCCAAGAGACCCAGTACTTC

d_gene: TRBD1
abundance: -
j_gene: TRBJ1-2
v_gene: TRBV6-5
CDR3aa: CATRTGGIYGYTF
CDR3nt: TGTGCCACAAGGACAGGGGGCATCTATGGCTACACCTTC

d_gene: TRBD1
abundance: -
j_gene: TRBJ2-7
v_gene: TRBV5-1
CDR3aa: CASSLSGTGVEEQYF
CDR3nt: TGCGCCAGCAGCTTGTCCGGGACAGGGGTTGAGGAGCAGTACTTC

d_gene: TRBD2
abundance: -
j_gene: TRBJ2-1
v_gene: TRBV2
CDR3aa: CASIRGLAGVGEQFF
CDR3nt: TGTGCCAGCATTAGAGGACTAGCGGGAGTAGGTGAGCAGTTCTTC

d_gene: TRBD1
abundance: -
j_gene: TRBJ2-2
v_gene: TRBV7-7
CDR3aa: CASSNRQGGTGELFF
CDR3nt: TGTGCTAGCAGCAACAGACAGGGTGGCACCGGGGAGCTGTTTTTT

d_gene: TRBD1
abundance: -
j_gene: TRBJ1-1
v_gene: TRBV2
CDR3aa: CASSERQGPEAFF
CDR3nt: TGTGCCAGCAGCGAAAGACAGGGCCCCGAAGCTTTCTTT

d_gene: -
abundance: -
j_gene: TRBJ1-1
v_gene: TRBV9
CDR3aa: CASSVGRPNTEAFF
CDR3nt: TGTGCCAGCAGCGTAGGCAGGCCGAACACTGAAGCTTTCTTT

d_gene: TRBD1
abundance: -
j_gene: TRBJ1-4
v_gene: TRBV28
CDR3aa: CASTSGGVGEKLFF
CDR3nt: TGTGCCAGCACATCAGGGGGCGTCGGTGAAAAACTGTTTTTT

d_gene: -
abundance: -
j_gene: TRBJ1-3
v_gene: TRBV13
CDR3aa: CASSPSTSGDTIYF
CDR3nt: TGTGCCAGCAGCCCCAGCACAAGCGGCGACACCATATATTTT

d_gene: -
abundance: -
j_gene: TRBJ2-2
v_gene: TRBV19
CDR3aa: CASNIQGSGELFF
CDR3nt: TGTGCCAGTAACATACAGGGCTCCGGGGAGCTGTTTTTT

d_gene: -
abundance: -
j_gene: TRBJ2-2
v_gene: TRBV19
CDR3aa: CASRAQQANTGELFF
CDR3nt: TGTGCAAGTAGAGCCCAGCAGGCGAACACCGGGGAGCTGTTTTTT

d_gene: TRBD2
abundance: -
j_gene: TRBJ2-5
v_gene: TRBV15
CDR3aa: CATSSAGTSGSQTQYF
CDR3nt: TGTGCCACCAGCAGCGCCGGGACTAGCGGGTCGCAGACCCAGTACTTC

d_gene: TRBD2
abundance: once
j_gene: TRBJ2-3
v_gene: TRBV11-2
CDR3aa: CASSPPSGRSTDTQYF
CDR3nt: TGTGCCAGCAGCCCACCTAGCGGGAGATCCACAGATACGCAGTATTTT

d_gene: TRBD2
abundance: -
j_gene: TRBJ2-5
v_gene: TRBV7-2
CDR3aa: CASSLGLAGEVETQYF
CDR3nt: TGTGCCAGCAGCTTAGGACTAGCGGGAGAAGTAGAGACCCAGTACTTC

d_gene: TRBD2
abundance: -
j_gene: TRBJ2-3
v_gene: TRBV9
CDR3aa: CASSVGLADTDTQYF
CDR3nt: TGTGCCAGCAGCGTAGGGCTAGCGGACACAGATACGCAGTATTTT

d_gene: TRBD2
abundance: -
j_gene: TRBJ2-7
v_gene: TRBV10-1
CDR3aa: CASSESGAGGAFEQYF
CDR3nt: TGCGCCAGCAGTGAGTCGGGAGCGGGAGGAGCCTTCGAGCAGTACTTC

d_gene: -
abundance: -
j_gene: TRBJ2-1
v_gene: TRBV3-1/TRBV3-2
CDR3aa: CASSPSTSGNEQFF
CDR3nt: TGTGCCAGCAGCCCCAGTACCAGCGGCAATGAGCAGTTCTTC

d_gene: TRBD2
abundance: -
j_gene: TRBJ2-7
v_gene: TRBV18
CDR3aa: CASSAVLAGRYEQYF
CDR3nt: TGTGCCAGCTCGGCAGTTCTAGCGGGAAGGTACGAGCAGTACTTC

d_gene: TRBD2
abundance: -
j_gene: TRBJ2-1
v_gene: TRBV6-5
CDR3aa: CASSYTEGLGDNEQFF
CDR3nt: TGTGCCAGCAGTTACACAGAGGGACTAGGGGACAATGAGCAGTTCTTC

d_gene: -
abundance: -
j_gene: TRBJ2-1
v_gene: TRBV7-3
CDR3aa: CASSLFRDNEQFF
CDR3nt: TGTGCCAGCAGCTTATTTAGAGACAATGAGCAGTTCTTC

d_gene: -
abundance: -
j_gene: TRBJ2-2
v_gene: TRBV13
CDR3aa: CASSLGGRLALKLNTGELFF
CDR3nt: TGTGCCAGCAGCTTAGGTGGGAGGCTAGCCCTAAAGCTGAACACCGGGGAGCTGTTTTTT

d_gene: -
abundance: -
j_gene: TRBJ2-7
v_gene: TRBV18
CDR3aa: CASSPIGDYEQYF
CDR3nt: TGTGCCAGCTCACCAATTGGAGACTACGAGCAGTACTTC

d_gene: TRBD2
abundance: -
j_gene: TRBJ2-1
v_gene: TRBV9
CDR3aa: CASSVESGVNEQFF
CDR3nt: TGTGCCAGCAGCGTAGAAAGCGGGGTCAATGAGCAGTTCTTC

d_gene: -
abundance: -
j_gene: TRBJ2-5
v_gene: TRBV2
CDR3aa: CASTLRGASRETQYF
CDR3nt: TGTGCCAGCACCCTCAGGGGGGCGAGCCGGGAGACCCAGTACTTC

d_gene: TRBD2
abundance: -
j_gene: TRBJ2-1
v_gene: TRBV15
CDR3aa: CATSRDWLAGHNEQFF
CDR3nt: TGTGCCACCAGCAGAGATTGGCTAGCGGGCCACAATGAGCAGTTCTTC

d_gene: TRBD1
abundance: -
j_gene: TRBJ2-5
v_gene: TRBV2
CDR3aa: CASSQGGPSRTQYF
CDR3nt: TGTGCCAGCAGCCAAGGGGGCCCATCCCGTACCCAGTACTTC

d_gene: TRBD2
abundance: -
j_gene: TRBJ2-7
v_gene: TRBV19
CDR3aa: CASSALAGTYEQYF
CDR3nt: TGTGCCAGTAGTGCACTAGCGGGAACCTACGAGCAGTACTTC

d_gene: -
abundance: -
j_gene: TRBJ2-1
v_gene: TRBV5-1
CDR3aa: CASSPGGAVELGEQFF
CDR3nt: TGCGCCAGCAGCCCAGGTGGGGCGGTCGAGCTGGGGGAGCAGTTCTTC

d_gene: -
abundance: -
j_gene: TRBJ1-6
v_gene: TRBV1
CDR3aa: CTSSPRTSPLHF
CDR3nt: TGCACCAGCAGCCCCCGGACTTCGCCCCTCCACTTT

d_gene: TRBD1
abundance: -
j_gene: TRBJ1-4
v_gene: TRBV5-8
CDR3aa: CASSSIGTVDEKLFF
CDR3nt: TGTGCCAGCAGCTCGATCGGGACAGTGGATGAAAAACTGTTTTTT

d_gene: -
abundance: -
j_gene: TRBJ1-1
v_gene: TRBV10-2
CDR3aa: CASSEEENTEAFF
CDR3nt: TGCGCCAGCAGTGAGGAGGAGAACACTGAAGCTTTCTTT

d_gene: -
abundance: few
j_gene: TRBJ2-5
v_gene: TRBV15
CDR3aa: CATSRAPQETQYF
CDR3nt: TGTGCCACCAGCAGAGCCCCACAAGAGACCCAGTACTTC

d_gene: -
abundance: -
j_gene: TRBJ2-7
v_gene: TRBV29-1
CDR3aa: CSVSNLGYEQYF
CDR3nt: TGCAGCGTTTCGAACCTCGGGTACGAGCAGTACTTC

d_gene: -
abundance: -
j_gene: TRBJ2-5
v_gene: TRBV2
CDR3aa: CASSEGGVTQYF
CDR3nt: TGTGCCAGCAGTGAGGGGGGAGTGACCCAGTACTTC

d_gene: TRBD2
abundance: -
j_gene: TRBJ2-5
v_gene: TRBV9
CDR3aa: CASSVRGGRAEVETQYF
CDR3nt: TGTGCCAGCAGCGTACGCGGCGGGAGGGCCGAGGTGGAGACCCAGTACTTC

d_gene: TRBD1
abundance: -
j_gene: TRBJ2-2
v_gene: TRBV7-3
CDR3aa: CASSLKVTGVRPSRDTGELFF
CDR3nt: TGTGCCAGCAGCTTAAAGGTGACAGGGGTCCGACCCTCTCGGGACACCGGGGAGCTGTTTTTT

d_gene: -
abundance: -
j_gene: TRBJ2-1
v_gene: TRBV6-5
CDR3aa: CASSYFGASNEQFF
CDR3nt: TGTGCCAGCAGTTACTTTGGAGCAAGCAATGAGCAGTTCTTC

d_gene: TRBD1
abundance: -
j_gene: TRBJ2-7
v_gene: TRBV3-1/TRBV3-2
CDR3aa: CASSHRDRDYEQYF
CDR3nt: TGTGCCAGCAGCCATCGGGACAGGGATTACGAGCAGTACTTC

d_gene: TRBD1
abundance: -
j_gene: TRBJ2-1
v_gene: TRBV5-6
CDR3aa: CASSEPRDRGRNEQFF
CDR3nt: TGTGCCAGCAGCGAACCCCGGGACAGAGGGCGGAATGAGCAGTTCTTC

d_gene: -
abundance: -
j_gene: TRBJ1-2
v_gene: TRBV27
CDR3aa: CASSLEADPFLYGYTF
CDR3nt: TGTGCCAGCAGTTTAGAGGCAGATCCCTTTTTGTACGGCTACACCTTC

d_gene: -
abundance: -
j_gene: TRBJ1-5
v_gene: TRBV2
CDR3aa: CAIGGGLSQPQHF
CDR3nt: TGTGCCATCGGCGGGGGGCTGTCTCAGCCCCAGCATTTT

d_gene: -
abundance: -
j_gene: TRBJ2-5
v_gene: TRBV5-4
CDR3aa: CASSSKDYQETQYF
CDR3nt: TGTGCCAGCAGCTCTAAGGACTACCAAGAGACCCAGTACTTC

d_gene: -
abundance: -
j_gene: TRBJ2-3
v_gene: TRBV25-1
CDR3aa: CASTFKRGTTDTQYF
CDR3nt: TGTGCCAGCACTTTTAAACGGGGAACCACAGATACGCAGTATTTT

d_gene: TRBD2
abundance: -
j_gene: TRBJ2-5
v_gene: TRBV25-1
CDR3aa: CASSEPAGLEKETQYF
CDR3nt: TGTGCCAGCAGTGAGCCTGCGGGACTAGAAAAAGAGACCCAGTACTTC

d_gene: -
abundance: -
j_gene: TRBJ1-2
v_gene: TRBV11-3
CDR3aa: CASSLAGGRNYGYTF
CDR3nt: TGTGCCAGCAGCTTAGCCGGAGGGCGTAACTATGGCTACACCTTC

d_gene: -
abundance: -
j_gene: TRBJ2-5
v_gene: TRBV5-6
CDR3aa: CASSSPRLAEKETQYF
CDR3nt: TGTGCCAGCAGCTCCCCTCGGCTAGCCGAAAAAGAGACCCAGTACTTC

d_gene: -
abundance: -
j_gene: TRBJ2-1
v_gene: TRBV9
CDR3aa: CASSGIALDEQFF
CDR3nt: TGTGCCAGCAGCGGAATAGCTCTGGATGAGCAGTTCTTC

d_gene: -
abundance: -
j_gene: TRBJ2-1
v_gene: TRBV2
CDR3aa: CASNGGISYNEQFF
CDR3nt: TGTGCCAGCAATGGAGGGATCTCCTACAATGAGCAGTTCTTC

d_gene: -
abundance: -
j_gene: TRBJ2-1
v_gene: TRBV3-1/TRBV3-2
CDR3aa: CASSQDTGGHEQFF
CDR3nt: TGTGCCAGCAGCCAAGATACAGGCGGCCATGAGCAGTTCTTC

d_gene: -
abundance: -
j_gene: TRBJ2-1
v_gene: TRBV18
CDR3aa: CASSPLDRTYNEQFF
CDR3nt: TGTGCCAGCTCACCTTTGGACAGAACCTACAATGAGCAGTTCTTC

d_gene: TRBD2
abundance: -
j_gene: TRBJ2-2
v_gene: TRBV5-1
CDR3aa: CASSLGGLDNTGELFF
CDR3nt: TGCGCCAGCAGCTTGGGGGGACTAGATAACACCGGGGAGCTGTTTTTT